This T cell receptor (beta chain) was documented in a study of T cells in tuberculosis. At study entry, adolescents had tuberculin skin tests and IGRA screening. The CDR3 contains 13 residues. Deletions cut 0 bases from V and 4 bases from J, with 6 bases between. Per germline, CDR1 LGHNA and CDR2 YSLEER. Assay: immunoSEQ multiplex PCR; the TCRdb copy retains only in-frame clones and omits some. The profile shows over 25,000 clones, nearly 97% of them singletons. Study results and caveats: Using the GMM-specific repertoire gave around 88% accuracy versus approximately 66% with motifs.

Of note for this clone: The antigen is unknown.

The V gene is TRBV4-3, the J gene TRBJ1-2, with D tentatively TRBD1 (5 bases). The TCR comes from a donor aged 10-29 years with latent tuberculosis or without tuberculosis infection. Sequencing input: PBMCs. The CDR3 coding sequence is TGCGCCAGCAGCCAAGAGGGGGGCTATGGCTACACCTTC. Translated, it gives CASSQEGGYGYTF.